Listed below are T cell receptor beta chains from one sample, sequenced in a study of shared clonotypes between healthy human individuals. TCRdb's table, derived via immunoSEQ multiplex PCR, lists solely in-frame clones and lacks some. The sample records roughly 2,000,000 clones, 90% to 95% being singletons. Sequencing used naive CD8+ T cells from PBMCs. The receptors derive from a man younger than 35 in good health. Some clones in this sample may be carry-over from other donors' samples. Both conserved end residues are part of each CDR3. A D gene is named only where the DNA matches it firmly. A row's size may be missing; if present it is once, few, many or a size class.

D	V	size	J	DNA	CDR3
NA	TRBV11-2	NA	TRBJ2-3	TGTGCCAGCAGCTTAGAACCGGGGAGCACAGATACGCAGTATTTT	CASSLEPGSTDTQYF
NA	TRBV14	NA	TRBJ2-1	TGTGCCAGCAGCCTGCTGCAGGGGTACAATGAGCAGTTCTTC	CASSLLQGYNEQFF
NA	TRBV7-9	NA	TRBJ2-1	TGTGCCAGCAGTCGTACGGTGAGCTCCTACAATGAGCAGTTCTTC	CASSRTVSSYNEQFF
NA	TRBV29-1	NA	TRBJ2-7	TGCAGCGTTCTTGCGGGCGGATCCTACGAGCAGTACTTC	CSVLAGGSYEQYF
NA	TRBV27	NA	TRBJ2-7	TGTGCCAGCTCTTGGGACCGCTCCTACGAGCAGTACTTC	CASSWDRSYEQYF
NA	TRBV4-1	once	TRBJ1-1	TGCGCCAGCAGCCAATCGAACAGCATGAACACTGAAGCTTTCTTT	CASSQSNSMNTEAFF
NA	TRBV4-3	NA	TRBJ2-5	TGCGCCAGCAGCCAAGATCCCGTCAGGGGACAAGAGACCCAGTACTTC	CASSQDPVRGQETQYF
NA	TRBV9	NA	TRBJ1-4	TGTGCCAGCAGCTTCTCATCCGGGGCCGAGCAAGGTGAAAAACTGTTTTTT	CASSFSSGAEQGEKLFF
NA	TRBV5-1	once	TRBJ2-3	TGCGCCAGCAACCCGGTTGACAGGCCAGATACGCAGTATTTT	CASNPVDRPDTQYF
NA	TRBV9	NA	TRBJ1-2	TGTGCCAGCAGCCCCTGGGACTTCCCCCGCCCCAACTATGGCTACACCTTC	CASSPWDFPRPNYGYTF
NA	TRBV19	NA	TRBJ2-3	TGTGCCAGTAGTATAGAGACGGACAGCACAGATACGCAGTATTTT	CASSIETDSTDTQYF
NA	TRBV5-1	NA	TRBJ2-7	TGCGCCAGCAGCTTGTCGGTCGGCTACGAGCAGTACTTC	CASSLSVGYEQYF
NA	TRBV11-1	NA	TRBJ2-5	TGTGCCAGCAGCTTAGCTTACCGGGACGAAATACAAGAGACCCAGTACTTC	CASSLAYRDEIQETQYF
NA	TRBV7-9	NA	TRBJ2-7	TGTGCCAGCAGCTTAGGGACAGAGGAATACGAGCAGTACTTC	CASSLGTEEYEQYF
NA	TRBV19	NA	TRBJ2-1	TGTGCCAGTAGTACCCTTGCGGGGTCCTACAATGAGCAGTTCTTC	CASSTLAGSYNEQFF
TRBD2	TRBV5-4	NA	TRBJ2-7	TGTGCCAGCAGCTTGGCGAGCGGGACCATCTACGAGCAGTACTTC	CASSLASGTIYEQYF
TRBD2	TRBV7-9	NA	TRBJ2-3	TGTGCCAGCAGCTCTACTAGCGGTGGGGCGGCAGATACGCAGTATTTT	CASSSTSGGAADTQYF
NA	TRBV9	NA	TRBJ1-2	TGTGCCAGCAGCCTACCAGGGGACGGCAGGGTGGACTATGGCTACACCTTC	CASSLPGDGRVDYGYTF
NA	TRBV7-2	NA	TRBJ2-1	TGTGCCAGCAGCTTTTGGAAGCTAAGTATTGCTGAGCAGTTCTTC	CASSFWKLSIAEQFF
NA	TRBV21-1	NA	TRBJ2-7	TGTGCCAGCAGCGATAAGCCAACCGGGCTAGCGGGGAGCTCCTACGAGCAGTACTTC	CASSDKPTGLAGSSYEQYF
NA	TRBV6-5	NA	TRBJ1-2	TGTGCCAGCACAGAGGGGGATGGCTACACCTTC	CASTEGDGYTF
NA	TRBV7-9	NA	TRBJ2-2	TGTGCCAGCAGCTCCCCGGCCTCCGGACTTCAAAACACCGGGGAGCTGTTTTTT	CASSSPASGLQNTGELFF
TRBD1	TRBV7-9	NA	TRBJ2-7	TGTGCCAGCAGCAACAATGACCCTGGGACAGTCTCCTACGAGCAGTACTTC	CASSNNDPGTVSYEQYF
NA	TRBV7-9	NA	TRBJ2-1	TGTGCCAGCAGCTTAGCGGGAGGTCACAGCAGTGAGCAGTTCTTC	CASSLAGGHSSEQFF
TRBD1	TRBV29-1	few	TRBJ2-7	TGCAGCGCCCGGGACAGGACCTACGAGCAGTACTTC	CSARDRTYEQYF
NA	TRBV6-1	NA	TRBJ1-2	TGTGCCAGCAGATTCAGGGGAGGGGGCTATGGCTACACCTTC	CASRFRGGGYGYTF
TRBD2	TRBV28	NA	TRBJ2-1	TGTGCCAGCAGTCCACACCGATTAACTAGCGGGGGCTACAATGAGCAGTTCTTC	CASSPHRLTSGGYNEQFF
TRBD2	TRBV5-4	NA	TRBJ2-1	TGTGCCAGCAGCTCGGGACTAGCGGAGGGGGGGGACAATGAGCAGTTCTTC	CASSSGLAEGGDNEQFF
NA	TRBV29-1	once	TRBJ1-3	TGCAGCGTTGAAGATCAAGGGTCTGGAAACACCATATATTTT	CSVEDQGSGNTIYF
NA	TRBV15	NA	TRBJ2-7	TGTGCCACCAGCAGAGTCCGCCCGCCCTACGAGCAGTACTTC	CATSRVRPPYEQYF
NA	TRBV28	NA	TRBJ2-2	TGTGCCAGTTGTCAGGGGAGGGCCGGGGAGCTGTTTTTT	CASCQGRAGELFF
TRBD2	TRBV5-1	NA	TRBJ2-3	TGCGCCAGCAGCGGCGCAGCGGGAGCAATCGGCGATACGCAGTATTTT	CASSGAAGAIGDTQYF
NA	TRBV4-1	NA	TRBJ2-7	TGCGCCAGCAGCCAAGACGGAAGCTACGAGCAGTACTTC	CASSQDGSYEQYF
NA	TRBV27	NA	TRBJ2-7	TGTGCCAGCAGTTTATATAGACTTTCTCCCTACGAGCAGTACTTC	CASSLYRLSPYEQYF
TRBD1	TRBV5-1	NA	TRBJ2-7	TGCGCCAGCAGCTTGAGTAGGGACAGGGTGTTCTCCTACGAGCAGTACTTC	CASSLSRDRVFSYEQYF
NA	TRBV9	NA	TRBJ2-5	TGTGCCAGCAGTGGGAGACAGATGTACCAAGAGACCCAGTACTTC	CASSGRQMYQETQYF
TRBD2	TRBV5-4	NA	TRBJ2-3	TGTGCCAGCAACGGCGAGCGGGGATTCACAGATACGCAGTATTTT	CASNGERGFTDTQYF
TRBD2	TRBV4-3	once	TRBJ2-7	TGCGCCAGCAGCCAAGTCCTAGCGGGATCCTACGAGCAGTACTTC	CASSQVLAGSYEQYF
NA	TRBV27	once	TRBJ1-2	TGTGCCAGCAGCCCCATCATTAACTATGGCTACACCTTC	CASSPIINYGYTF
NA	TRBV19	once	TRBJ2-7	TGTGCCAGTAGTATAAGAGGCGGGACTTCTCCCTACGAGCAGTACTTC	CASSIRGGTSPYEQYF
NA	TRBV19	NA	TRBJ1-1	TGTGCCAGTAGTATGGGACTTTGGGCGATGAACACTGAAGCTTTCTTT	CASSMGLWAMNTEAFF
NA	TRBV7-8	NA	TRBJ2-5	TGTGCCAGCAGCCCCTCCCCTGGAATGGAGACCCAGTACTTC	CASSPSPGMETQYF
TRBD2	TRBV9	NA	TRBJ2-1	TGTGCCAGCAGCGCATGGCCGGGACTAAACTCCTACAATGAGCAGTTCTTC	CASSAWPGLNSYNEQFF
NA	TRBV9	NA	TRBJ2-3	TGTGCCAGCAGCGTAGTGGGCAGGTCATCAGATACGCAGTATTTT	CASSVVGRSSDTQYF
NA	TRBV9	NA	TRBJ2-1	TGTGCCAGCAGCGTAACGGACTACAATGAGCAGTTCTTC	CASSVTDYNEQFF
NA	TRBV18	NA	TRBJ1-2	TGTGCCAGCTCACCCCCCCGGGGTTATAGCTACACCTTC	CASSPPRGYSYTF
TRBD2	TRBV4-1	NA	TRBJ2-3	TGCGCCAGCAGCCCTTCACCGGGGGGTAGCACAGATACGCAGTATTTT	CASSPSPGGSTDTQYF
TRBD1	TRBV7-7	once	TRBJ2-1	TGTGCCAGCAGCTTGGGACAGGGGGAAACGAATGAGCAGTTCTTC	CASSLGQGETNEQFF